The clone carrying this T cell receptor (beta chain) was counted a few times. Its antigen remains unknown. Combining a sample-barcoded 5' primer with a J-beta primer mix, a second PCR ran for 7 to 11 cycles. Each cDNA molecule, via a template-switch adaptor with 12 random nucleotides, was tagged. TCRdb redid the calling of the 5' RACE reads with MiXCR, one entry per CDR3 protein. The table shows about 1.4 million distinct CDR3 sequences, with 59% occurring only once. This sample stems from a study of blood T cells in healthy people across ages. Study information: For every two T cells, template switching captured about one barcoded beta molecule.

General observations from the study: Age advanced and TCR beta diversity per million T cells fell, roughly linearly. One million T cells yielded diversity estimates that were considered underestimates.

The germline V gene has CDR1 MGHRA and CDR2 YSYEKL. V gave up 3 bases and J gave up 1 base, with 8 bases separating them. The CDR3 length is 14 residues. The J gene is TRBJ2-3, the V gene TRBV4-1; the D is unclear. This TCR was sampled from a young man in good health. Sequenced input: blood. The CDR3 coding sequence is TGCGCCAGCAGCCAGGAGATCGGCACAGATACGCAGTATTTT. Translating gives CASSQEIGTDTQYF.